One sample yielded the 32 T cell receptor beta chains listed below, sequenced in a study of regulatory T cells in long-lasting Graves disease. Arm-PCR of CDR3 regions with iRepertoire HTBI primers generated TCR beta libraries. TCRdb recomputed calls from the multiplex PCR reads with MiXCR, one row per CDR3 protein. The table has 300,000 or so distinct CDR3 sequences, around 19% seen once. As for time point: persistent/refractory GD, antithyroid drugs over 5 years with positive TRAb. Preparation of the TCR library used RNA extracted from PBMCs. This material consisted of peripheral blood mononuclear cells (PBMCs), taken when the disease was refractory, from a patient treated with antithyroid drugs. These receptors were taken from a female donor with Graves disease.

V usage is TRBV9 and J usage is TRBJ1-4; a weak D match, TRBD1 (6 bases). Trimming cost V 3 bases and J 8 bases, with 17 bases left between them. Germline loops: CDR1 SGDLS, CDR2 YYNGEE. CDR3 length: 15 amino acids. CDR3 coding DNA: TGTGCCAGCAGCGCCCTAGCCGGGGGCGGAGAAAAACTGTTTTTT. Amino acid sequence: CASSALAGGGEKLFF.

This clonotype has ten or more counts. The V call is TRBV30, the J call TRBJ2-7, with no clear D. CDR3 length equals 12 residues. The germline V gene encodes CDR1 GTSNPN and CDR2 SVGIG (reference sequence). V was shortened by 2 bases and J by 2 bases, with 7 bases between the two germline ends. The CDR3 reads CAWSPGAYEQYF. The CDR3, as DNA: TGTGCCTGGAGTCCAGGAGCCTACGAGCAGTACTTC. The entire variable domain, with the rest obtained from reference TRBV30 and TRBJ2-7, is as follows: SQTIHQWPATLVQPVGSPLSLECTVEGTSNPNLYWYRQAAGRGLQLLFYSVGIGQISSEVPQNLSASRPQDRQFILSSKKLLLSDSGFYLCAWSPGAYEQYFGPGTRLTVT.

V is TRBV18 and J is TRBJ1-5; D uncertain. V lost 3 bases and J 0 bases, leaving 9 bases between the germline ends. The CDR3 covers 15 residues. Germline CDR1 KGHSH, CDR2 LQKENI. The CDR3 nucleotides read TGTGCCAGCTCACCTGAGGGTAATAGCAATCAGCCCCAGCATTTT. As protein: CASSPEGNSNQPQHF.

This clonotype appeared many times. One end of the junction fails to match germline, which may point to a read error. The genes are TRBV9 and TRBJ2-7; 12 nucleotides match TRBD2. The CDR3 is 20 residues long. Germline values: CDR1 SGDLS, CDR2 YYNGEE. CDR3 residues: CTSSVDPHPLGTSGRDEQYF. DNA of the CDR3: TGTACCAGCAGCGTAGACCCCCACCCCCTCGGGACTAGCGGGCGAGACGAGCAGTACTTC.

This clonotype appeared many times. This chain links TRBV2 with TRBJ2-2, with 8 bases identical to TRBD1. This CDR3 has 15 residues. CDR1 is SNHLY, CDR2 FYNNEI, per germline. The V gene end was trimmed by 4 bases and the J gene end by 1 base; junction bases not matched to a gene: 2. The CDR3 DNA reads TGTGCCAGCAGTGTGACAGGGGAGAACACCGGGGAGCTGTTTTTT. This encodes CASSVTGENTGELFF.

A few counts support this clonotype. The V and J genes are TRBV3-1 and TRBJ1-6; D not certain. From germline, CDR1 is LGHDT and CDR2 YNNKEL (reference sequence). The CDR3 length is 13 residues. V was trimmed by 1 base and J by 10 bases, leaving 8 bases between them. The CDR3 bases are TGTGCCAGCAGCCAAGGGGGAATCTCACCCCTCCACTTT. This encodes CASSQGGISPLHF.

As to this clonotype: This sequence may be a read error, since a much larger clone differs from it by one base. The V gene is TRBV7-2, the J gene TRBJ2-7; TRBD1 matches 10 bases. The germline V gene encodes CDR1 SGHTA and CDR2 FQGNSA. CDR3 length equals 14 residues. The V gene end was trimmed by 11 bases and the J gene end by 6 bases; junction bases not matched to a gene: 13. CDR3 in amino acids: CACWDRGLLREQYF. The CDR3 region has the DNA TGTGCCTGCTGGGACAGGGGTCTCCTTCGCGAGCAGTACTTC.

As regards this clonotype: This sequence may be a read error, since a much larger clone differs from it by one base. The chain employs TRBV7-9 and TRBJ1-2; a possible D gene is TRBD1 (6 bases). The CDR3 sequence is 13 residues long. CDR1 is SEHNR, CDR2 FQNEAQ, per germline (reference sequence). Trimming took 1 base from V and 3 from J, leaving 6 bases between them. The CDR3 DNA follows: TGTGCCAGCAGCTTAGAGGGGGACTATGGCTACACCTTC. Encoded protein: CASSLEGDYGYTF.

This clonotype was picked up many times. The chain links TRBV20-1 to TRBJ1-5; 9 bases fit TRBD1. The CDR3 length is 15 residues. V trimming: 6 bases; J trimming: 1 base; junction bases outside the gene matches: 7. From germline, CDR1 is DFQATT and CDR2 SNEGSKA (reference sequence). CDR3 DNA sequence: TGCAGTGCGCATACAGGGGGCGGAAGCAATCAGCCCCAGCATTTT. It is translated as CSAHTGGGSNQPQHF.

CDR3 in DNA: TGCGCCAGCAGCCAAGGCCTGTCCCGGACAGGGCACACTGAAGCTTTCTTT. This sequence encodes CASSQGLSRTGHTEAFF. The chain recombines TRBV4-3 with TRBJ1-1; 8 bases fit TRBD1. This CDR3 comprises 17 residues. J lost 3 bases, V lost 1 base, and 10 bases had no gene match. Looked up from germline, CDR1 is LGHNA and CDR2 is YSLEER.

This sequence joins TRBV6-7 and TRBJ1-1, with D unclear. TRBV6-7 is marked as an open reading frame, function uncertain. This CDR3 is 12 amino acids long. V was clipped by 5 bases and J by 1 base, with 5 bases between them. CDR3 residues: CASSEKNTEAFF. The CDR3 bases are TGTGCCAGCAGTGAGAAGAACACTGAAGCTTTCTTT.

This chain uses TRBV20-1 with TRBJ1-5; D is undetermined. This CDR3 has 15 amino acids. V lost 2 bases, J lost 4 bases, and 15 bases lay in between. Germline V lookup: CDR1 DFQATT, CDR2 SNEGSKA (reference sequence). This chain's CDR3 is CSARRVVGTNQPQHF. CDR3 nucleotide sequence: TGCAGTGCTAGACGGGTGGTGGGCACAAATCAGCCCCAGCATTTT.

This chain uses TRBV7-2 with TRBJ2-7, with a weak D call TRBD1 (6 bases). Germline V gene lookup returns CDR1 SGHTA and CDR2 FQGNSA. Trimming left V 4 bases short and J 3 bases short, with 19 bases between. The CDR3 runs to 16 residues. The CDR3 DNA reads TGTGCCAGCAGCTCAGGCTACAGGGTAGGCTACTACGAGCAGTACTTC. Amino acids: CASSSGYRVGYYEQYF.

In this sample, this clonotype turned up many times. The chain recombines TRBV27 with TRBJ1-1; D perhaps matches TRBD1 (6 bases). Germline V gene data show CDR1 as MNHEY and CDR2 as SMNVEV (reference sequence). The V gene lost 5 bases and the J gene lost 3 bases, with 19 bases spanning the gap. The CDR3 loop spans 16 amino acids. CDR3 in DNA: TGTGCCAGCAGTCGAATCAGGGGCGCAGGGGACACTGAAGCTTTCTTT. Protein sequence: CASSRIRGAGDTEAFF.

At least ten counts were recorded for this clonotype. CDR3 sequence (DNA): TGCAGCGTTGAGCGGCGACACTCGAACACTGAAGCTTTCTTT. Translation gives CSVERRHSNTEAFF. V is TRBV29-1 and J is TRBJ1-1; D gene ambiguous. Germline loops: CDR1 SQVTM, CDR2 ANQGSEA. This CDR3 spans 14 amino acids. The V end was cut by 3 bases, the J end by 1 base, with 12 bases between.

This clonotype came up many times. The chain recombines TRBV11-2 with TRBJ2-5, with 12 bases fitting TRBD2. The V gene end was trimmed by 3 bases and the J gene end by 4 bases; junction bases not matched to a gene: 6. Germline CDR1 reads SGHAT; CDR2 reads FQNNGV. This CDR3 contains 16 residues. In DNA, the CDR3 is TGTGCCAGCAGCTTCCAGACTAGCGGGGGTGGAGAGACCCAGTACTTC. Its translation is CASSFQTSGGGETQYF.

This clonotype was detected ten times or more. The chain joins TRBV27 to TRBJ1-2; no definite D call. The V gene's germline CDR1 is MNHEY and CDR2 SMNVEV (reference sequence). The CDR3 sequence is 15 residues long. Trimming shortened V by 6 bases and J by 0 bases, and 14 bases separated the two germline ends. The CDR3 sequence is CASSLGRQANYGYTF. The CDR3, as DNA: TGTGCCAGCAGCCTCGGACGGCAAGCTAACTATGGCTACACCTTC.

This clonotype was recorded many times. CDR3 coding DNA: TGTGCCAGCAGCCTACCGGGACAGGGGCAGGAAAAACTGTTTTTT. Translation gives CASSLPGQGQEKLFF. The genes are TRBV5-8 and TRBJ1-4; 10 bases fit TRBD1. CDR1 and CDR2 from the germline V gene are SGHTS and YDEGEE. The CDR3 is 15 residues long. J was trimmed by 8 bases and V by 4 bases; bases with no gene match: 8.

This clonotype appeared many times. The chain has TRBV18 and TRBJ2-5; TRBD1 agrees at 9 bases. Germline loops: CDR1 KGHSH, CDR2 LQKENI. V lost 2 bases, J lost 5 bases, and 6 bases stayed unmatched. The CDR3 covers 15 residues. CDR3 bases: TGTGCCAGCTCACCAGACAGGGGGGCGACGGAGACCCAGTACTTC. Encoded protein: CASSPDRGATETQYF.

The sample holds many counts of this clonotype. The V call is TRBV28, the J call TRBJ2-7; D is ambiguous. Germline lookup yields CDR1 MDHEN and CDR2 SYDVKM. Trimming cost V 2 bases and J 3 bases, with 8 bases left between them. The CDR3 sequence is 13 residues long. The CDR3 nucleotides are TGTGCCAGCAGTTTAACAACGGGCTACGAGCAGTACTTC. Its protein is CASSLTTGYEQYF.

The chain is built from TRBV29-1 and TRBJ2-1; no firm D call. Germline V gene lookup returns CDR1 SQVTM and CDR2 ANQGSEA. This CDR3 is 16 amino acids long. V gave up 3 bases and J gave up 3 bases, with 18 bases separating them. The CDR3 reads CSVEDPLNELYNEQFF. The CDR3 DNA reads TGCAGCGTTGAGGACCCTCTAAACGAACTCTACAATGAGCAGTTCTTC.

This clonotype occurred many times. The chain uses TRBV28 and TRBJ1-2; the D gene is possibly TRBD1 (6 bases). Looked up from germline, CDR1 is MDHEN and CDR2 is SYDVKM. Trimming stripped 8 bases from V and 8 bases from J, with 12 bases between. This CDR3 spans 11 amino acids. The CDR3 nucleotides read TGTGCCAGCTCTCAGGGGCTCGGCTACACCTTC. Amino acid sequence: CASSQGLGYTF.

This clonotype was counted a single time. J is TRBJ1-3 and V is TRBV9; D is ambiguous. V lost 0 bases and J 0 bases, leaving 19 bases between the germline ends. CDR1 and CDR2 (germline): SGDLS, YYNGEE. There are 19 residues in the CDR3. CDR3 amino acids: CASSVANVFAGISGNTIYF. For the CDR3, the DNA is TGTGCCAGCAGCGTAGCAAACGTCTTTGCCGGGATCTCTGGAAACACCATATATTTT.

The CDR3 DNA follows: TGTGCCAGCAGCTCCCCGCGAACTAGAGGAAATCAGCCCCAGCATTTT. It is translated as CASSSPRTRGNQPQHF. The rearrangement uses TRBV5-6 and TRBJ1-5; no clear D. In germline, CDR1 is SGHDT, CDR2 YYEEEE. V lost 3 bases and J lost 4, with 17 bases in between. The CDR3 totals 16 residues.

The chain uses TRBV6-2 or TRBV6-3 and TRBJ2-7, with D unresolved. The length of the CDR3 is 14 residues. V lost 2 bases, J lost 3 bases, and 11 bases lay in between. Germline V gene sequence: CDR1 MNHEY, CDR2 SVGEGT. The CDR3 coding sequence is TGTGCCAGCAGTTACAATCGGAAACTCTACGAGCAGTACTTC. This sequence encodes CASSYNRKLYEQYF.

This clonotype has at least ten counts. This chain's CDR3 is CASSVSSGNTIYF. The CDR3, as DNA: TGTGCCAGCAGTGTCAGCTCTGGAAACACCATATATTTT. The rearrangement joins TRBV6-1 to TRBJ1-3; unclear D gene. The CDR3 runs to 13 residues. Looked up from germline, CDR1 is MNHNS and CDR2 is SASEGT. Trimming took off 4 bases at V and 0 bases at J, with 4 bases between the two ends.

This clonotype was seen at least ten times. The chain is built from TRBV6-1 and TRBJ2-2; 13 bases are shared with TRBD2. Losses at the gene ends were 7 bases for V and 5 bases for J; bases not matched to a gene: 10. CDR1 MNHNS and CDR2 SASEGT come from the germline V gene. CDR3 length: 17 residues. Written as DNA, the CDR3 is TGTGCCAGCATAAAAACTAGCGGGAGGGCCCGTACCGGGGAGCTGTTTTTT. It yields the protein CASIKTSGRARTGELFF.

As regards this clonotype: A much bigger clone sits one base away, suggesting this may be a read error. The V and J genes are TRBV5-1 and TRBJ2-7, with 9 bases lining up with TRBD1. This CDR3 comprises 14 residues. Germline lookup yields CDR1 SGHRS and CDR2 YFSETQ. J gave up 7 bases and V 7 bases, and 12 bases lay outside the gene matches. The CDR3 DNA reads TGCGCCAGCGGCGCCACAGGGGGCTCTTTGGAGCAGTACTTC. Translation gives CASGATGGSLEQYF.

This clonotype was seen more than once but under ten times. This chain connects TRBV4-1 to TRBJ1-3; perhaps TRBD1 as D (5 bases). V was pared by 0 bases and J by 3 bases, with 15 bases between. The V gene's germline CDR1 is MGHRA and CDR2 YSYEKL. This CDR3 region has 17 residues. The CDR3 loop is CASSQEVVGVVGNTIYF. DNA for the CDR3: TGCGCCAGCAGCCAAGAAGTCGTGGGGGTTGTTGGAAACACCATATATTTT.

This clonotype has more than one count but fewer than ten. The V gene is TRBV6-1, the J gene TRBJ1-2; 10 bases line up with TRBD1. Trimming took 7 bases from V and 4 from J; bases not matched to a gene: 15. This CDR3 comprises 17 residues. Germline lookup yields CDR1 MNHNS and CDR2 SASEGT. CDR3 in amino acids: CASTSKGTGVSSYGYTF. CDR3 bases: TGTGCCAGCACGTCTAAAGGGACAGGGGTATCTAGCTATGGCTACACCTTC.

J is TRBJ2-5 and V is TRBV4-2; 11 positions match TRBD2. Germline CDR1 is LGHNA and CDR2 is YNFKEQ. J gave up 4 bases and V 0 bases, and 4 bases lay outside the gene matches. This CDR3 comprises 16 residues. The CDR3 nucleotides are TGTGCCAGCAGCCAAGATATAGCGGGAGGGGGAGAGACCCAGTACTTC. Residues: CASSQDIAGGGETQYF.

This clonotype showed up just a few times. The J gene is TRBJ1-5, the V gene TRBV29-1, with 7 positions matching TRBD1. Germline values: CDR1 SQVTM, CDR2 ANQGSEA. Germline trimming cut 4 bases from V and 3 bases from J; bases unmatched to any gene: 6. The CDR3 extends over 14 amino acids. CDR3 nucleotide sequence: TGCAGCGTTGGGGGGGACAGCCTCAATCAGCCCCAGCATTTT. Amino acids: CSVGGDSLNQPQHF.